Below are 10 T cell receptor beta chains sequenced from a single sample in a study of shared clonotypes between healthy human individuals. Data came from immunoSEQ multiplex PCR; TCRdb stores just in-frame clones and leaves some out. Of more than 2 million clones listed, about 95% are singletons. Positive CCR7 selection of CD45RO-negative cells yielded the naive CD8 cells, and terminally differentiated effector memory CD45RA+ cells were excluded. Sample: naive CD8+ T cells sorted from blood. These receptor sequences come from a man younger than 30 in good health.

This clone was recorded a few times. The rearrangement uses TRBV6-4 and TRBJ2-2; D gene unclear. V dropped 6 bases and J dropped 2 bases, with 7 bases sitting between them. Germline loops: CDR1 MRHNA, CDR2 SNTAGT. The CDR3 extends over 13 amino acids. The CDR3 sequence is CASSVDNTGELFF. The CDR3 nucleotides read TGTGCCAGCAGCGTCGACAACACCGGGGAGCTGTTTTTT.

The rearrangement joins TRBV5-4 to TRBJ1-1; D is perhaps TRBD1 (5 bases). Germline loops: CDR1 SGHNT, CDR2 YYREEE (reference sequence). V dropped 0 bases and J dropped 6 bases, with 12 bases sitting between them. The CDR3 covers 14 residues. The CDR3 nucleotides are TGTGCCAGCAGCTTGGCCTCTGAGGGACCTGAAGCTTTCTTT. Amino acid sequence: CASSLASEGPEAFF.

The gene calls are TRBV19 and TRBJ1-5; D unresolved. The ends were cut back, 3 bases at V and 4 bases at J, with 7 bases in the middle. CDR3 size: 13 residues. Looked up from germline, CDR1 is LNHDA and CDR2 is SQIVND (reference sequence). For the CDR3, the DNA is TGTGCCAGTAGTATCGGGTGGAATCAGCCCCAGCATTTT. Protein: CASSIGWNQPQHF.

This clone was picked up one time. The V and J genes are TRBV7-9 and TRBJ1-2; 9 bases fit TRBD1. CDR1 is SEHNR and CDR2 is FQNEAQ in the germline V gene (reference sequence). J was trimmed by 6 bases and V by 4 bases; bases with no gene match: 12. The CDR3 consists of 16 residues. Here the CDR3 reads CASSSPGDRVRDGYTF. CDR3 in DNA: TGTGCCAGCAGCTCCCCCGGGGACAGGGTACGTGATGGCTACACCTTC.

This chain joins TRBV19 and TRBJ1-1; 8 bases fit TRBD1. CDR3 length equals 16 residues. With 7 bases clipped from V and 5 bases from J, the junction kept 15 bases outside the gene matches. The germline CDR1 and CDR2 sequences are LNHDA and SQIVND (reference sequence). CDR3 sequence (DNA): TGTGCCAGTACCTTACTCACAGGGGGATTGGATACTGAAGCTTTCTTT. Encoded protein: CASTLLTGGLDTEAFF.

This clone showed up just once. The same CDR3 can be traced to other DNA sequences in this sample. CDR3 nucleotides: TGTGCCAGCACCACAGGGGCAACTGAAGCTTTCTTT. This encodes CASTTGATEAFF. The chain joins TRBV19 to TRBJ1-1; 7 bases fit TRBD1. V gave up 9 bases and J gave up 5 bases; unmatched junction bases: 6. The CDR3 sequence is 12 residues long. CDR1 LNHDA and CDR2 SQIVND come from the germline V gene (reference sequence). Full variable domain (remainder filled in from reference TRBV19 and TRBJ1-1): DGGITQSPKYLFRKEGQNVTLSCEQNLNHDAMYWYRQDPGQGLRLIYYSQIVNDFQKGDIAEGYSVSREKKESFPLTVTSAQKNPTAFYLCASTTGATEAFFGQGTRLTVV.

The V gene is TRBV19, the J gene TRBJ1-1, with D perhaps matching TRBD1 (6 bases). There are 13 residues in the CDR3. The V gene lost 6 bases and the J gene lost 4 bases, with 12 bases spanning the gap. Germline CDR1 is LNHDA and CDR2 is SQIVND (reference sequence). The CDR3 nucleotides are TGTGCCAGTAGGGAGGGGGTAGGCACTGAAGCTTTCTTT. Its protein product is CASREGVGTEAFF.

V usage is TRBV7-8 and J usage is TRBJ1-2; the D is unclear. V was cut by 5 bases and J by 1 base, with 11 bases left in between. CDR1 and CDR2 (germline): SGHVS, FQNEAQ. The CDR3 runs 14 residues. The CDR3 loop reads CASSPQWVNYGYTF. In nucleotides, the CDR3 is TGTGCCAGCAGCCCCCAGTGGGTTAACTATGGCTACACCTTC.

To note about this clone: The same CDR3 arises from other DNA sequences in this sample as well. The J gene is TRBJ1-3, the V gene TRBV2; D unclear. This CDR3 has 11 amino acids. From germline, CDR1 is SNHLY and CDR2 FYNNEI. Trimming cost V 1 base and J 5 bases, with 0 bases left between them. CDR3 residues: CASSEGNTIYF. The CDR3 DNA is TGTGCCAGCAGTGAAGGAAACACCATATATTTT. The complete variable domain, with remaining parts taken from reference TRBV2 and TRBJ1-3, reads EPEVTQTPSHQVTQMGQEVILRCVPISNHLYFYWYRQILGQKVEFLVSFYNNEISEKSEIFDDQFSVERPDGSNFTLKIRSTKLEDSAMYFCASSEGNTIYFGEGSWLTVV.

The chain employs TRBV5-6 and TRBJ2-3, with TRBD2 matching over 9 bases. The germline CDR1 and CDR2 sequences are SGHDT and YYEEEE. Trimming took 1 base from V and 2 from J; bases not matched to a gene: 5. CDR3 size: 16 residues. The CDR3 DNA reads TGTGCCAGCAGCTTGAGCGGGGGGTATAACACAGATACGCAGTATTTT. It encodes CASSLSGGYNTDTQYF.